Following are 11 T cell receptor beta chains from one sample sequenced in a study of T cell responses to AZD1222 COVID-19 vaccine. Clones were sequenced by immunoSEQ multiplex PCR, and TCRdb holds only the in-frame ones, with some missing. Among approximately 110,000 clones listed, 84% were seen once. The sequencing used peripheral blood, collected on day 0 of AZD1222 vaccination. These receptors were obtained from an adult in good health.

The chain carries TRBV7-3 and TRBJ2-3, with a weak D call TRBD2 (6 bases). CDR1 SGHTA and CDR2 FQGTGA come from the germline V gene. CDR3 length: 14 amino acids. V lost 5 bases to trimming and J lost 2 bases, with 11 bases between them. The CDR3 spells CASSRGEYTDTQYF. The CDR3 bases are TGTGCCAGCAGCCGCGGGGAGTACACAGATACGCAGTATTTT.

A single count supports this clone. The chain has TRBV7-9 and TRBJ2-7; 7 positions agree with TRBD2. J gave up 5 bases and V 1 base, and 8 bases lay outside the gene matches. Germline CDR1 and CDR2: SEHNR and FQNEAQ (reference sequence). This CDR3 region has 15 residues. The CDR3 loop reads CASSLGVGRPHEQYF. The DNA of the CDR3 is TGTGCCAGCAGCTTAGGGGTCGGGAGGCCCCACGAGCAGTACTTC.

The V gene is TRBV7-6, the J gene TRBJ1-3; D call uncertain. V was shortened by 1 base and J by 0 bases, with 13 bases between the two germline ends. Germline V lookup: CDR1 SGHVS, CDR2 FNYEAQ. The CDR3 runs to 17 residues. DNA for the CDR3: TGTGCCAGCAGCTTAGAAACTCAGCACCCCTCTGGAAACACCATATATTTT. Encoded protein: CASSLETQHPSGNTIYF.

A single count supports this clone. The V call is TRBV7-2, the J call TRBJ2-7; D possibly matches TRBD1 or TRBD2 (6 bases each). Trimming took off 5 bases at V and 6 bases at J, with 14 bases between the two ends. The CDR3 is 13 amino acids. CDR1 SGHTA and CDR2 FQGNSA come from the germline V gene. The CDR3 region is CASSTSGGGEQYF. CDR3 DNA sequence: TGTGCCAGCAGCACCTCCGGGGGCGGCGAGCAGTACTTC.

The chain has TRBV6-5 and TRBJ1-4; TRBD1 is a possible D gene (5 bases). V lost 1 base, J lost 1 base, and 7 bases lay in between. The CDR3 is 15 residues long. Germline V CDR1 and CDR2: MNHEY, SVGAGI. The CDR3 DNA sequence: TGTGCCAGCAGTTACTTTAGGGGAACTAATGAAAAACTGTTTTTT. Protein sequence: CASSYFRGTNEKLFF.

The chain has TRBV20-1 and TRBJ1-1, with D perhaps TRBD1 (5 bases). V was clipped by 4 bases and J by 8 bases, with 11 bases between them. The CDR3 contains 11 residues. The germline V gene encodes CDR1 DFQATT and CDR2 SNEGSKA (reference sequence). CDR3 loop: CSAKRGGEAFF. CDR3 nucleotides: TGCAGTGCTAAAAGGGGAGGCGAAGCTTTCTTT.

The chain combines TRBV19 with TRBJ1-1; D is unresolved. Trimming pared 9 bases from V and 3 bases from J, leaving 14 bases between. The CDR3 has 13 residues. Germline assignment: CDR1 LNHDA and CDR2 SQIVND (reference sequence). The DNA of the CDR3 is TGTGCCAGCCGGGAATGGGGAGACACTGAAGCTTTCTTT. It codes for CASREWGDTEAFF.

The rearrangement uses TRBV29-1 and TRBJ2-1; 8 nucleotides match TRBD2. Germline loops: CDR1 SQVTM, CDR2 ANQGSEA. Trimming cost V 7 bases and J 6 bases; bases outside gene matches: 11. The CDR3 sequence is 14 residues long. The CDR3 DNA is TGCAGCGCCGACCCCGGGACTAGATCCAATGAGCAGTTCTTC. Its protein is CSADPGTRSNEQFF.

In DNA, the CDR3 is TGTGCCAGCAGTCGCCCGGGACATCGAGCTTATTCACCCCTCCACTTT. This sequence encodes CASSRPGHRAYSPLHF. V is TRBV6-6 and J is TRBJ1-6; D might be TRBD1 (6 bases). V was shortened by 5 bases and J by 8 bases, with 19 bases between the two germline ends. Per germline, CDR1 MNHNY and CDR2 SVGAGI (reference sequence). The CDR3 is 16 residues long.

The chain is built from TRBV10-3 and TRBJ2-6; TRBD1 matches at 9 bases. After removal of 2 bases from V and 3 bases from J, the junction contained 2 bases not matched to a gene. This CDR3 contains 16 residues. Germline V CDR1 and CDR2: ENHRY, SYGVKD. CDR3 protein: CAISETGGYGANVLTF. CDR3 sequence (DNA): TGTGCCATCAGTGAGACAGGGGGCTATGGGGCCAACGTCCTGACTTTC.

This chain uses TRBV6-2 or TRBV6-3 with TRBJ2-3, with 8 bases identical to TRBD2. V lost 0 bases and J lost 1; bases outside the gene matches: 9. This CDR3 spans 18 amino acids. Germline lookup yields CDR1 MNHEY and CDR2 SVGEGT. Written as DNA, the CDR3 is TGTGCCAGCAGTTACTCGAAGGGTAGCGGGACCCGCACAGATACGCAGTATTTT. Its translation is CASSYSKGSGTRTDTQYF.